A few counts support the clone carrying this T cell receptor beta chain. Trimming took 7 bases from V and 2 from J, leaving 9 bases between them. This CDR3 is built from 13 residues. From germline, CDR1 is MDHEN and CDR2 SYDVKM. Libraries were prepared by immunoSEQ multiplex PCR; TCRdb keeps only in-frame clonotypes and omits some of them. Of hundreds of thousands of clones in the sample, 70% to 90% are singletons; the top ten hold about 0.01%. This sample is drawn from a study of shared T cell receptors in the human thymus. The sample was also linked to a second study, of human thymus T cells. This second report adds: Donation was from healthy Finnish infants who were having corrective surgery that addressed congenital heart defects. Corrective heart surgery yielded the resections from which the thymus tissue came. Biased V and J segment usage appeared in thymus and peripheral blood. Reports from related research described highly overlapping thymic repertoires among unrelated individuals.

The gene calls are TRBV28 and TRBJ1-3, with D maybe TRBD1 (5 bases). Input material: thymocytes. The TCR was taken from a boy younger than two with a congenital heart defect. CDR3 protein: CASNPRAGNTIYF. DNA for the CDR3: TGTGCCAGCAACCCCAGGGCTGGAAACACCATATATTTT.